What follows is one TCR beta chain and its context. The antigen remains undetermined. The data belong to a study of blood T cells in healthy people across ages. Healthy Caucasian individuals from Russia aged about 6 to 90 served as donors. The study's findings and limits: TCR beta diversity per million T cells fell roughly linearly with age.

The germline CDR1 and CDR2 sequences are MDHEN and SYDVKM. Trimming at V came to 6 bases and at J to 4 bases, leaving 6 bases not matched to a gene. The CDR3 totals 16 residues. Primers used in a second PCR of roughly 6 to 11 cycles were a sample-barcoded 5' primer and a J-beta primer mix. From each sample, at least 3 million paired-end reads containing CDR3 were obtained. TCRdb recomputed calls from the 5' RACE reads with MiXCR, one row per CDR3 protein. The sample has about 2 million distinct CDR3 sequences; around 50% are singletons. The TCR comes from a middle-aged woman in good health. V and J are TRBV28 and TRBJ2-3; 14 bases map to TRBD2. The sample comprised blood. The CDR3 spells CASRRMGLAGADTQYF. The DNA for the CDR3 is TGTGCCAGCAGACGGATGGGACTAGCGGGGGCAGATACGCAGTATTTT.